Listed below are T cell receptor beta chains from one sample, sequenced in a study of spatial heterogeneity in lung cancer. MiXCR, applied by TCRdb to the 5' RACE reads, yields one record per CDR3 protein. The sample holds 7,000 or so distinct CDR3 sequences; about a fifth are singletons and the top ten take more than 15%. Sequenced here: PBMCs, sampled at surgery. The source is a female donor with early-stage non-small cell lung cancer. The CDR3 runs from the conserved cysteine through the conserved F or W. D genes are given only for firm matches. For some rows the clone size is stated as once, few or many, or as a class when expanded; others skip it.

size	V	D	J	CDR3	DNA
-	TRBV19	-	TRBJ2-4	CASSPQGGGKNIQYF	TGTGCCAGTAGTCCCCAGGGAGGGGGCAAAAACATTCAGTACTTC
medium-sized	TRBV7-8	-	TRBJ1-2	CASSMARDSNGYTF	TGTGCCAGCAGCATGGCCCGGGATAGTAACGGCTACACCTTC
-	TRBV29-1	TRBD1	TRBJ1-1	CSATDRGNTEAFF	TGCAGCGCTACGGACAGGGGGAACACTGAAGCTTTCTTT
few	TRBV20-1	-	TRBJ2-5	CSALPSAIETQYF	TGCAGTGCCTTGCCTAGCGCGATCGAGACCCAGTACTTC
medium-sized	TRBV4-1	TRBD1	TRBJ2-2	CASSRTIVRGPGELFF	TGCGCCAGCAGCCGGACCATTGTTAGGGGGCCCGGGGAGCTGTTTTTT
-	TRBV11-3	-	TRBJ2-3	CASSAPRDTQYF	TGTGCCAGCAGCGCACCCCGGGATACGCAGTATTTT
medium-sized	TRBV7-9	TRBD1	TRBJ1-1	CASSLVTGTEEAFF	TGTGCCAGCAGCTTAGTAACGGGGACAGAGGAAGCTTTCTTT
-	TRBV7-8	-	TRBJ2-1	CASRYATGQVGDEQFF	TGTGCCAGCAGGTACGCTACAGGTCAGGTTGGCGATGAGCAGTTCTTC
few	TRBV20-1	-	TRBJ2-4	CSAASLAKNIQYF	TGCAGTGCTGCCTCACTAGCCAAAAACATTCAGTACTTC
few	TRBV4-3	TRBD2	TRBJ2-1	CASSPLAGGSNEQFF	TGCGCCAGCAGCCCGTTAGCGGGAGGAAGCAATGAGCAGTTCTTC
many	TRBV10-3	-	TRBJ2-7	CAISEYSYEQYF	TGTGCCATCAGTGAGTACTCCTACGAGCAGTACTTC
-	TRBV19	TRBD2	TRBJ2-7	CASRRTSGSVEQYF	TGTGCCAGTAGGCGGACTAGCGGGAGCGTCGAGCAGTACTTC
-	TRBV6-5	-	TRBJ1-4	CASSYTPGEKLFF	TGTGCCAGCAGTTATACGCCGGGTGAAAAACTGTTTTTT
-	TRBV29-1	TRBD2	TRBJ2-2	CSVRVGRVAGELFF	TGCAGCGTGAGAGTCGGGAGGGTGGCCGGGGAGCTGTTTTTT
medium-sized	TRBV5-6	-	TRBJ1-6	CASSLGGAPLHF	TGTGCCAGCAGCTTGGGGGGAGCACCCCTCCACTTT
-	TRBV7-2	TRBD2	TRBJ2-3	CASSGYRTSGGEDTQYF	TGTGCCAGCAGCGGTTATCGGACTAGCGGGGGGGAAGATACGCAGTATTTT
many	TRBV7-9	-	TRBJ1-3	CASSPGRISGNTIYF	TGTGCCAGCAGCCCCGGGCGAATCTCTGGAAACACCATATATTTT
-	TRBV30	-	TRBJ2-5	CAWSADTRETQYF	TGTGCCTGGAGTGCCGATACTAGGGAGACCCAGTACTTC
-	TRBV28	-	TRBJ2-3	CASSSPAQGRDTQYF	TGTGCCAGCAGTTCTCCCGCACAGGGGAGGGATACGCAGTATTTT
medium-sized	TRBV19	TRBD1	TRBJ1-2	CASTGTGGDYGYTF	TGTGCCAGTACCGGGACAGGGGGCGACTATGGCTACACCTTC
few	TRBV5-1	-	TRBJ2-3	CASSLVGTDRTDTQYF	TGCGCCAGCAGCTTGGTCGGGACGGACCGCACAGATACGCAGTATTTT
-	TRBV15	-	TRBJ1-1	CATSRVKGAEAFF	TGTGCCACCAGCAGAGTCAAAGGCGCGGAAGCTTTCTTT
-	TRBV5-4	-	TRBJ2-5	CASSFKPQETQYF	TGTGCCAGCAGCTTCAAGCCCCAAGAGACCCAGTACTTC
medium-sized	TRBV2	TRBD2	TRBJ2-3	CASSPTSGGANTQYF	TGTGCCAGCAGTCCGACTAGCGGGGGGGCTAATACGCAGTATTTT
many	TRBV5-1	TRBD2	TRBJ2-2	CASSWLAGGPSTGELFF	TGCGCCAGCAGCTGGCTAGCGGGAGGGCCGAGCACCGGGGAGCTGTTTTTT
-	TRBV7-3	TRBD2	TRBJ2-3	CASSLTASGGLNTDTQYF	TGTGCCAGCAGCTTAACGGCTAGCGGGGGACTAAACACAGATACGCAGTATTTT
medium-sized	TRBV11-3	-	TRBJ2-1	CASSSGGSSYNEQFF	TGTGCCAGCAGCTCCGGGGGAAGCTCCTACAATGAGCAGTTCTTC
-	TRBV3-1	-	TRBJ2-5	CASSQDARVVETQYF	TGTGCTAGCAGCCAAGATGCCAGGGTTGTGGAGACCCAGTACTTC
medium-sized	TRBV14	-	TRBJ2-5	CASSQDVPDSETQYF	TGTGCCAGCAGCCAAGATGTTCCGGATTCGGAGACCCAGTACTTC
-	TRBV6-6	-	TRBJ2-7	CASSYRPETNASF	TGTGCCAGCAGTTACCGGCCAGAAACTAATGCAAGCTTC
medium-sized	TRBV3-1	-	TRBJ2-4	CASSQEGVDIQYF	TGTGCCAGCAGCCAAGAAGGGGTGGACATTCAGTACTTC
-	TRBV7-8	-	TRBJ2-3	CASSLDNRGTDTQYF	TGTGCCAGCAGCTTGGACAACCGGGGCACAGATACGCAGTATTTT
hyperexpanded	TRBV20-1	-	TRBJ2-3	CSAQSGPPTDTQYF	TGCAGTGCTCAATCCGGGCCCCCCACAGATACGCAGTATTTT
medium-sized	TRBV20-1	-	TRBJ1-4	CSARVVGVDEKLFF	TGCAGTGCTAGAGTGGTAGGGGTCGATGAAAAACTGTTTTTT
-	TRBV7-6	-	TRBJ2-7	CASSLRPGLPYEQYF	TGTGCCAGCAGCCTACGACCGGGACTCCCCTACGAGCAGTACTTC
few	TRBV20-1	-	TRBJ1-1	CSANAAEIFNTEAFF	TGCAGTGCTAATGCAGCAGAGATATTTAACACTGAAGCTTTCTTT
large	TRBV15	-	TRBJ2-3	CATSERGTDTQYF	TGTGCCACCTCCGAGCGGGGCACAGATACGCAGTATTTT
-	TRBV10-2	-	TRBJ1-4	CASLLNEGSSAATNEKLFF	TGCGCCAGCCTTCTGAATGAGGGGTCATCCGCGGCAACTAATGAAAAACTGTTTTTT
medium-sized	TRBV9	-	TRBJ1-1	CASSRGTEAFF	TGTGCCAGCAGCCGGGGGACAGAAGCTTTCTTT
-	TRBV5-8	-	TRBJ2-3	CASSPPTLSTDTKYF	TGTGCCAGCAGCCCACCAACCCTGAGCACAGATACGAAGTATTTT
many	TRBV2	-	TRBJ1-1	CASRAEFLNTEAFF	TGTGCCAGCAGGGCGGAGTTTTTGAACACTGAAGCTTTCTTT
medium-sized	TRBV10-3	TRBD1	TRBJ1-6	CAISELGQGNSPLHF	TGTGCCATCAGTGAACTCGGACAGGGGAATTCACCCCTCCACTTT
many	TRBV29-1	-	TRBJ1-1	CSVGRGGRYTEAFF	TGCAGCGTTGGGAGGGGGGGGCGGTACACTGAAGCTTTCTTT
few	TRBV7-9	TRBD2	TRBJ2-1	CASAREGGRNEQFF	TGTGCCAGCGCGCGGGAGGGCGGACGGAATGAGCAGTTCTTC
medium-sized	TRBV20-1	TRBD2	TRBJ2-4	CSARDLPSGVNIQYF	TGCAGTGCTAGAGATCTGCCTAGCGGGGTAAACATTCAGTACTTC
-	TRBV6-5	TRBD1	TRBJ2-7	CATRDRAREQYF	TGTGCCACCCGGGACAGGGCGCGCGAGCAGTACTTC
few	TRBV10-3	TRBD1	TRBJ2-1	CAISVTGAEQFF	TGTGCCATCAGCGTAACAGGGGCTGAGCAGTTCTTC
many	TRBV27	TRBD1	TRBJ1-6	CASRQGASPLHF	TGTGCCAGCAGACAGGGGGCTTCACCCCTCCACTTT
few	TRBV5-6	-	TRBJ1-5	CASSLGLSNQPQHF	TGTGCCAGCAGCTTGGGACTGAGCAATCAGCCCCAGCATTTT
many	TRBV6-5	-	TRBJ1-1	CASSYTAVGTEAFF	TGTGCCAGCAGTTACACCGCGGTGGGCACTGAAGCTTTCTTT
few	TRBV9	TRBD2	TRBJ2-1	CASSLNPRTSGRVDEQFF	TGTGCCAGCAGCCTCAACCCTAGGACTAGCGGGAGGGTCGATGAGCAGTTCTTC
-	TRBV12-3/TRBV12-4	-	TRBJ1-3	CASTQSGYSGNTIYF	TGTGCCAGCACCCAATCAGGTTACTCTGGAAACACCATATATTTT
medium-sized	TRBV7-3	-	TRBJ1-1	CASSLIGVGTEAFF	TGTGCCAGCAGCTTAATAGGGGTCGGAACTGAAGCTTTCTTT
medium-sized	TRBV5-4	-	TRBJ2-3	CASSLRDTTDTQYF	TGTGCCAGCAGCTTGCGGGACACCACAGATACGCAGTATTTT
-	TRBV19	-	TRBJ2-7	CASSISSRNSYEQYF	TGTGCCAGTAGTATAAGCAGCAGAAACTCCTACGAGCAGTACTTC
medium-sized	TRBV5-1	TRBD2	TRBJ2-1	CASSRTSGGYNEQFF	TGCGCCAGCAGCCGAACTAGCGGGGGGTACAATGAGCAGTTCTTC
many	TRBV7-9	TRBD2	TRBJ2-1	CASSLALAGTYNEQFF	TGTGCCAGCAGCTTAGCTCTAGCGGGGACCTACAATGAGCAGTTCTTC
medium-sized	TRBV3-1	TRBD2	TRBJ2-7	CASSPRLAGGGEQYF	TGTGCCAGCAGCCCCAGACTAGCGGGAGGCGGGGAGCAGTACTTC
-	TRBV9	-	TRBJ1-4	CASSPATAFNEKLFF	TGTGCCAGCAGCCCCGCGACAGCCTTTAATGAAAAACTGTTTTTT